What follows are 4 T cell receptor beta chains derived from one specimen sequenced in a study of blood T cell repertoires in COVID-19 (TCRdb year 2020). Library preparation employed the immunoSEQ multiplex PCR assay. The clones in this table, taken by TCRdb from immuneACCESS, are in-frame only. Not every clone is retained; where verified, under half of the shortfall comes from an unresolved V gene, and the cause of the rest is unknown. Present in this sample are nearly 60,000 clones, more than 70% of which were seen just once. The top ten clones comprise around 5.1% of the sample. The sequenced sample consisted of peripheral blood. Receptors were obtained from a man in his forties or fifties with active COVID-19.

This chain connects TRBV7-3 to TRBJ2-1; TRBD1 matches 9 bases. This CDR3 is built from 16 residues. With 3 bases clipped from V and 8 bases from J, the junction kept 11 bases outside the gene matches. Per germline, CDR1 SGHTA and CDR2 FQGTGA. For the CDR3, the DNA is TGTGCCAGCAGCTTCTCTCGGGACAGGGAAGGCGATGAGCAGTTCTTC. This sequence encodes CASSFSRDREGDEQFF.

This chain links TRBV6-2 or TRBV6-3 with TRBJ2-2, with 10 bases aligning to TRBD2. This CDR3 has 19 residues. The J segment lost 4 bases and the V segment lost 2 bases, leaving 13 bases of the junction unmatched. CDR1 and CDR2 (germline): MNHEY, SVGEGT. In DNA, the CDR3 is TGTGCCAGCAGTTACATTATAGGGCTAGCGGGAGCGGGCACCGGGGAGCTGTTTTTT. Translated, it gives CASSYIIGLAGAGTGELFF.

This clone was picked up a small number of times. This chain links TRBV12-3 or TRBV12-4 with TRBJ1-1, with a tentative D call TRBD1 (5 bases). V was pared by 6 bases and J by 12 bases, with 20 bases between. The CDR3 extends over 13 amino acids. The CDR3 DNA is TGTGCCAGCAGCCCCAGGGTGGGAACAGAACCTTTCTTT. Residues: CASSPRVGTEPFF.

The rearrangement links TRBV30 to TRBJ1-6; D might be TRBD1 (6 bases). Germline lookup yields CDR1 GTSNPN and CDR2 SVGIG (reference sequence). V was clipped by 1 base and J by 8 bases, with 12 bases between them. This CDR3 region has 14 residues. The CDR3 nucleotides are TGTGCCTGGAGTGCCCGAGGGGGGGATTCACCCCTCCACTTT. It encodes CAWSARGGDSPLHF. Looking up the rest from reference TRBV30 and TRBJ1-6 gives the full variable domain: SQTIHQWPATLVQPVGSPLSLECTVEGTSNPNLYWYRQAAGRGLQLLFYSVGIGQISSEVPQNLSASRPQDRQFILSSKKLLLSDSGFYLCAWSARGGDSPLHFGNGTRLTVT.